Each of the 28 T cell receptor beta chains below was sequenced from the same sample in a study of T cells expressing NK-cell markers. TCRdb re-called the 5' RACE reads; one entry per CDR3 protein, DNA not given. The listing contains 550,000 or so distinct CDR3 sequences. Specimen: blood T cells: a sorted CD56 or NKG2C T cell subset, CD4+ or CD8+ T cells, or bulk PBMC T cells (not recorded which). These receptors originate from a man aged 18-30 years in good health.

This chain joins TRBV14 and TRBJ1-3. This CDR3 comprises 14 residues. Germline loops: CDR1 SGHDN, CDR2 FVKESK. The CDR3 reads CASSQDLAGGSIYF.

The V gene is TRBV20-1, the J gene TRBJ2-3; TCRdb names TRBD2, which stays unverified in the absence of DNA. Germline V gene lookup returns CDR1 DFQATT and CDR2 SNEGSKA (reference sequence). The CDR3 is made up of 17 amino acids. The CDR3: CSARDFGTSGRLDTQYF.

The chain links TRBV10-1 to TRBJ2-3; the D call from TCRdb, TRBD2, cannot be confirmed without DNA. Germline-derived CDR1 and CDR2 are WNHNN and SYGVQD (reference sequence). The CDR3 consists of 16 residues. The CDR3 reads CASSESLAGDTDTQYF.

This sequence joins TRBV5-1 and TRBJ1-5. CDR1 and CDR2 (germline): SGHRS, YFSETQ. There are 12 residues in the CDR3. This CDR3 is CASRGFPQPQHF.

The genes are TRBV9 and TRBJ2-1; lacking DNA, the TRBD1 call made by TCRdb goes unchecked. CDR3 length: 11 residues. Germline-derived CDR1 and CDR2 are SGDLS and YYNGEE. The CDR3 sequence: CASTRNNEQFF.

The chain carries TRBV6-5 and TRBJ2-2; TCRdb returns TRBD2, unconfirmable since there is no DNA. CDR3 length equals 17 residues. CDR1 and CDR2 (germline): MNHEY, SVGAGI. CDR3 residues: CASSYGGRARNTGELFF.

This chain uses TRBV28 with TRBJ2-5; as DNA is missing, the TRBD1 call by TCRdb cannot be tested. This CDR3 has 13 residues. Germline V CDR1 and CDR2: MDHEN, SYDVKM. CDR3 amino acids: CASTEDRAGSQYF. The entire variable domain, with the rest obtained from reference TRBV28 and TRBJ2-5, is as follows: DVKVTQSSRYLVKRTGEKVFLECVQDMDHENMFWYRQDPGLGLRLIYFSYDVKMKEKGDIPEGYSVSREKKERFSLILESASTNQTSMYLCASTEDRAGSQYFGPGTRLLVL.

The V call is TRBV11-3, the J call TRBJ1-1; the TCRdb call, TRBD1, lacks DNA for checking. This CDR3 has 16 amino acids. Germline values: CDR1 SGHNT, CDR2 YENEEA. This CDR3 is CASSIPHFDRATEAFF.

The chain employs TRBV5-1 and TRBJ2-3. The CDR3 runs 13 residues. Germline CDR1 and CDR2: SGHRS and YFSETQ. CDR3 loop: CASSLAWQAEKYF.

The chain carries TRBV5-6 and TRBJ2-3; TCRdb proposes TRBD2, but this gene call is untestable without DNA. The CDR3 has 16 residues. Germline V gives CDR1 SGHDT, CDR2 YYEEEE. This chain's CDR3 is CASSPEGLTSTDTQYF.

The chain combines TRBV6-2 or TRBV6-3 with TRBJ2-4; lacking DNA, the TRBD1 call made by TCRdb goes unchecked. CDR1 and CDR2 (germline): MNHEY, SVGEGT. The CDR3 consists of 15 residues. The CDR3 protein is CASMGAVLAKNIQYF.

The CDR3 sequence: CSAPPRAGANVLTF. J is TRBJ2-6 and V is TRBV20-1; checking the TCRdb D call of TRBD1 is not possible without DNA. Germline lookup yields CDR1 DFQATT and CDR2 SNEGSKA (reference sequence). The CDR3 extends over 14 amino acids.

The rearrangement joins TRBV10-2 to TRBJ1-5; with no DNA, the TCRdb D assignment of TRBD1 cannot be verified. Germline lookup yields CDR1 WSHSY and CDR2 SAAADI. This CDR3 is 14 amino acids long. Here the CDR3 reads CASSRTGEYQPQHF.

This sequence joins TRBV24-1 and TRBJ2-1; TCRdb picks TRBD2, but there is no DNA to check that call. The CDR3 runs 16 residues. The germline V gene encodes CDR1 KGHDR and CDR2 SFDVKD. The CDR3: CATSDTVGGILHEQFF.

The V call is TRBV7-6, the J call TRBJ2-1; TCRdb calls TRBD2, which cannot be checked without DNA. The CDR3 spans 16 residues. Germline lookup yields CDR1 SGHVS and CDR2 FNYEAQ. The CDR3 sequence: CASSPTRQGPYNEQFF.

J is TRBJ2-7 and V is TRBV4-3; TCRdb names TRBD2, which stays unverified in the absence of DNA. CDR3 length: 14 amino acids. Germline CDR1 and CDR2: LGHNA and YSLEER. CDR3 sequence: CASSRASGIGEQYF.

The rearrangement uses TRBV20-1 and TRBJ2-5; lacking DNA, the TRBD2 call made by TCRdb goes unchecked. The CDR3 has 14 residues. The germline CDR1 and CDR2 sequences are DFQATT and SNEGSKA (reference sequence). The CDR3 sequence is CSARVGEGQETQYF.

The chain employs TRBV12-3 or TRBV12-4 and TRBJ2-3. CDR3 size: 15 residues. Here the CDR3 reads CASTLGQVLTDTQYF.

The chain combines TRBV6-2 or TRBV6-3 with TRBJ1-5; checking the TCRdb D call of TRBD1 is not possible without DNA. Germline-derived CDR1 and CDR2 are MNHEY and SVGEGT. The CDR3 spans 15 residues. The CDR3 sequence is CASSYDQGPNQPQHF.

The chain uses TRBV9 and TRBJ2-3; TCRdb's D call, TRBD2, is unchecked because there is no DNA. Germline loops: CDR1 SGDLS, CDR2 YYNGEE. This CDR3 is 16 amino acids long. The CDR3 is CASSAGTSGSTDTQYF.

The V gene is TRBV5-1, the J gene TRBJ1-5. This CDR3 region has 14 residues. Germline V CDR1 and CDR2: SGHRS, YFSETQ. The CDR3 protein is CASSLATSGDPQHF.

The chain has TRBV5-5 and TRBJ2-3; the D gene TCRdb calls, TRBD2, cannot be checked with no DNA. CDR1 is SGHKS and CDR2 is YYEKEE in the germline V gene (reference sequence). This CDR3 is built from 15 residues. This chain's CDR3 is CASSETSGPTDTQYF.

The chain recombines TRBV5-1 with TRBJ2-4; the D call from TCRdb, TRBD1, cannot be confirmed without DNA. The CDR3 runs 20 residues. Germline V gene sequence: CDR1 SGHRS, CDR2 YFSETQ. This CDR3 reads CASSRISGTPQERAKNIQYF.

The V and J genes are TRBV10-3 and TRBJ1-6. The CDR3 loop spans 15 amino acids. Germline V gene data show CDR1 as ENHRY and CDR2 as SYGVKD. The CDR3 sequence: CAIRNSVGPNSPLHF.

CDR3 region: CAINQDNDNEQFF. The rearrangement links TRBV10-3 to TRBJ2-1; TCRdb calls TRBD1, which cannot be checked without DNA. CDR3 size: 13 residues. Germline CDR1 ENHRY, CDR2 SYGVKD.

This chain links TRBV24-1 with TRBJ2-2; TCRdb calls TRBD1, which cannot be checked without DNA. Germline V CDR1 and CDR2: KGHDR, SFDVKD. The CDR3 runs 18 residues. The CDR3 loop is CATSDLPATGTNTGELFF.

The chain uses TRBV5-6 and TRBJ2-3; TCRdb's assignment of TRBD2 cannot be checked, as there is no DNA. The CDR3 contains 16 residues. In germline, CDR1 is SGHDT, CDR2 YYEEEE. The CDR3 here is CASSRIAGLPTDTQYF.

CDR3 amino acids: CSAPHSGATDTQYF. V usage is TRBV20-1 and J usage is TRBJ2-3; TCRdb designates TRBD2, a call that cannot be tested without DNA. CDR1 and CDR2 from the germline V gene are DFQATT and SNEGSKA (reference sequence). CDR3 length: 14 amino acids.